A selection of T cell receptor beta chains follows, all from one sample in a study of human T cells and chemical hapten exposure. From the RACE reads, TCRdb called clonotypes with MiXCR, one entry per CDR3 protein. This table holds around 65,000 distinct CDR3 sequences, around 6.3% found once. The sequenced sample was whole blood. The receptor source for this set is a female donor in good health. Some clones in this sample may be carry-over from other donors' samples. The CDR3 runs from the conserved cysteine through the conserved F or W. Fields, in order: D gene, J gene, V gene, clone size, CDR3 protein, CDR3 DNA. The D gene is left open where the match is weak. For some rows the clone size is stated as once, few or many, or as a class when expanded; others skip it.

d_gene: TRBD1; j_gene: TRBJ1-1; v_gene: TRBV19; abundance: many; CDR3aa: CASRKGGRDTEAFF; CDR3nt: TGTGCCAGTAGGAAAGGGGGCAGGGACACTGAAGCTTTCTTT
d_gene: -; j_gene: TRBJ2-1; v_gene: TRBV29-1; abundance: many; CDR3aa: CSVAGGNYNEQFF; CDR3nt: TGCAGCGTTGCTGGGGGCAATTACAATGAGCAGTTCTTC
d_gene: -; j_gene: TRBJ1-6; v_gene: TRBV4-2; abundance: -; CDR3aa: CASSREGGQNSPLHF; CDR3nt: TGTGCCAGCAGCCGAGAGGGGGGGCAGAATTCACCCCTCCACTTT
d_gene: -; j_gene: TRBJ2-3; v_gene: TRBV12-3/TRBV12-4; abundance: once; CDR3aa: CASSFPGTGSTDTQYF; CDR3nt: TGTGCCAGCAGTTTCCCGGGGACTGGCAGCACAGATACGCAGTATTTT
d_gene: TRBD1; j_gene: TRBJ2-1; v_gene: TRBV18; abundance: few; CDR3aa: CASGTGNAGAARSEQFF; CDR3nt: TGTGCCAGCGGGACAGGGAATGCGGGAGCCGCCCGAAGTGAGCAGTTCTTC
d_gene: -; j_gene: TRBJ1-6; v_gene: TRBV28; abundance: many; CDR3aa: CASSPFRETEYNSPLHF; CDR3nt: TGTGCCAGCAGTCCTTTCCGAGAGACTGAGTATAATTCACCCCTCCACTTT
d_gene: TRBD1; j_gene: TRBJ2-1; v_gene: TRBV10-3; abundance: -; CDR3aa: CAISYRTGWDNNEQFF; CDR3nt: TGTGCCATCAGTTACCGGACAGGTTGGGACAACAATGAGCAGTTCTTC
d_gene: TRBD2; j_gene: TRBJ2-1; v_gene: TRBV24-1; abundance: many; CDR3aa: CATSEAGRNEQFF; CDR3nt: TGTGCCACCAGTGAAGCGGGGCGGAATGAGCAGTTCTTC
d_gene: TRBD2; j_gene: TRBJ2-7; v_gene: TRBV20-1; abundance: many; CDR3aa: CSALAESSYEQYF; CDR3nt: TGCAGTGCTCTAGCGGAGAGCTCCTACGAGCAGTACTTC
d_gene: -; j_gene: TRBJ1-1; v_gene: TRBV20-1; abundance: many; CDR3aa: CSAPDRMNTEAFF; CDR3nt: TGCAGTGCTCCGGACAGAATGAACACTGAAGCTTTCTTT
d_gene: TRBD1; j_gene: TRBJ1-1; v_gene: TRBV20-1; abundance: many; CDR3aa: CSARNRQGTEAFF; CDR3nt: TGCAGTGCTCGGAACAGACAGGGCACTGAAGCTTTCTTT
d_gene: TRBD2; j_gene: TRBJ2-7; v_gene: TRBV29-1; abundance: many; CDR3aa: CSVELAGGTYEQYF; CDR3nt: TGCAGCGTTGAGCTAGCGGGAGGCACCTACGAGCAGTACTTC
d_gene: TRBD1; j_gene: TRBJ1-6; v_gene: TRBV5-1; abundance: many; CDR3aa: CASRGTVNSPLHF; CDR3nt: TGCGCCAGTAGGGGGACAGTAAATTCACCCCTCCACTTT
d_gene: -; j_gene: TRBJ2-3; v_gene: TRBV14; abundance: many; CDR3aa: CASSQLLSTDTQYF; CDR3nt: TGTGCCAGCAGCCAATTACTTAGCACAGATACGCAGTATTTT
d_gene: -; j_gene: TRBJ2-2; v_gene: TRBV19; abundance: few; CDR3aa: CASSAPGYTTGELFF; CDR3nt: TGTGCCAGTAGTGCCCCTGGTTATACCACCGGGGAGCTGTTTTTT
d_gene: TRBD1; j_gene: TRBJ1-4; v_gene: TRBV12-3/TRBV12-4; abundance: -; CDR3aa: CASSLGTGYEKLFF; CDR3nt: TGTGCCAGCAGTTTAGGGACAGGGTATGAAAAACTGTTTTTT
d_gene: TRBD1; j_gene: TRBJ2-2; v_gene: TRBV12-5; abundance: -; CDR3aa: CASGFGTGGALTGELFF; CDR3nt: TGTGCTAGTGGTTTTGGCACAGGGGGCGCATTAACCGGGGAGCTGTTTTTT
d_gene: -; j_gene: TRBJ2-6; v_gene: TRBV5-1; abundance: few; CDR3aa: CASSLRGKGASGANVLTF; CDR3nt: TGCGCCAGCAGCCTGCGTGGGAAAGGGGCCTCTGGGGCCAACGTCCTGACTTTC
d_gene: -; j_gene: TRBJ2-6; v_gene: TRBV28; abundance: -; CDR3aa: CASSFTEPGANVLTF; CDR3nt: TGTGCCAGCAGTTTTACAGAGCCTGGGGCCAACGTCCTGACTTTC
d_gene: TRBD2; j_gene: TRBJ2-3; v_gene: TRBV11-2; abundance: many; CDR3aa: CASSPFASGRIDTQYF; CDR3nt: TGTGCCAGCAGCCCCTTCGCTAGCGGGAGGATAGATACGCAGTATTTT
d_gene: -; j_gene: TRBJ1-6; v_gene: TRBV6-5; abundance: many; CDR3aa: CASWLDYNSPLHF; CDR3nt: TGTGCCAGCTGGCTGGATTATAATTCACCCCTCCACTTT
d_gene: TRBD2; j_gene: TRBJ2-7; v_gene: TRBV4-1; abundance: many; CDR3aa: CASSQVGTRNHEQYF; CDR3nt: TGCGCCAGCAGCCAAGTGGGGACTAGGAACCACGAGCAGTACTTC
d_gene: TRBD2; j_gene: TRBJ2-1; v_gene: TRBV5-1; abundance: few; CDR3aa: CASSPRNLAAPMGSYNEQFF; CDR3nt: TGCGCCAGCAGCCCAAGAAATCTAGCGGCCCCGATGGGCTCCTACAATGAGCAGTTCTTC